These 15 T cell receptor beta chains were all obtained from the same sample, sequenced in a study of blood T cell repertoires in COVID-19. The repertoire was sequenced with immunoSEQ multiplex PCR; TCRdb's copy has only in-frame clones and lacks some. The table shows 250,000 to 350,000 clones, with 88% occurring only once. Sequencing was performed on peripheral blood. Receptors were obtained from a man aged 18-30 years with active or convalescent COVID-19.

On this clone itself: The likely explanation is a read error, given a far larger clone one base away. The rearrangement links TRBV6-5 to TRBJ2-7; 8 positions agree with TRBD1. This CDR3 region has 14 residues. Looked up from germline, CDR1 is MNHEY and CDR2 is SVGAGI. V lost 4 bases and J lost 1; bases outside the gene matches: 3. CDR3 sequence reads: CASSSRDRSYEQYF. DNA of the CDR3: TGTGCCAGCAGTTCCCGGGACAGGTCCTACGAGCAGTACTTC.

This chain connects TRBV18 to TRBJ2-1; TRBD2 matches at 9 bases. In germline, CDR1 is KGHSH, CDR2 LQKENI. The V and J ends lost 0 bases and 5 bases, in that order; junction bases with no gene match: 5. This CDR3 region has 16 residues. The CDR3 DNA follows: TGTGCCAGCTCACCACCCCTAGCGGGGACCCACAATGAGCAGTTCTTC. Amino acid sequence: CASSPPLAGTHNEQFF.

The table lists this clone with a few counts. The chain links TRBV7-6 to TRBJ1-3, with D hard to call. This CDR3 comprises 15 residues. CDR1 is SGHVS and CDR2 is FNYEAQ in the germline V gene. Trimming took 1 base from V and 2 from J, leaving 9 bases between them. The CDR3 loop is CASSLGGNTGNTIYF. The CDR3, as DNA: TGTGCCAGCAGCTTAGGAGGGAACACTGGAAACACCATATATTTT.

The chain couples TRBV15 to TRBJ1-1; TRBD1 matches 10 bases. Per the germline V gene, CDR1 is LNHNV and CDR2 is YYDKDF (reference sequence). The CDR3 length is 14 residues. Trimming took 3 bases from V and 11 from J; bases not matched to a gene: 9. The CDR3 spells CATSSGQGEALAFF. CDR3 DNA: TGTGCCACCAGCAGCGGACAGGGGGAAGCTTTGGCTTTCTTT.

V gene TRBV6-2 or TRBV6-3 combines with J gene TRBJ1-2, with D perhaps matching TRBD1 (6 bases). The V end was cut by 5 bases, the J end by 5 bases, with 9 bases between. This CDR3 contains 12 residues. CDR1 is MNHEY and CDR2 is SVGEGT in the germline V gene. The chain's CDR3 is CASSIGQYGYTF. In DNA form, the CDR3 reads TGTGCCAGCAGTATCGGACAGTATGGCTACACCTTC.

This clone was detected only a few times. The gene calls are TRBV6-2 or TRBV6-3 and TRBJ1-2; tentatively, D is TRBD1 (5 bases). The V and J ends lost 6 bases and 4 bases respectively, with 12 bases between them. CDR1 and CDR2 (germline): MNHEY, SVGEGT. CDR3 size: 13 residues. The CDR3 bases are TGTGCCAGCAGCATTGACAGACCCTATGGCTACACCTTC. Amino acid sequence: CASSIDRPYGYTF.

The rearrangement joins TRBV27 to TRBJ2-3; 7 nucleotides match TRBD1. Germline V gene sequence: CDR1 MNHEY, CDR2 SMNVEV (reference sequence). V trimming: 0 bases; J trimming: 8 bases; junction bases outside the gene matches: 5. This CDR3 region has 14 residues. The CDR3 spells CASSLSERQGTQYF. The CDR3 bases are TGTGCCAGCAGTTTATCCGAGCGACAGGGTACGCAGTATTTT.

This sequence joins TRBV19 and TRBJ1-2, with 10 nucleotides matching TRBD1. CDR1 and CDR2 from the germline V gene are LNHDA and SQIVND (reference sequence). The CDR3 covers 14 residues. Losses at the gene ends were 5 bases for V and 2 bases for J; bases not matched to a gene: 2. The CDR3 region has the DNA TGTGCCAGTAGTCCGGGACAGGGGAACTATGGCTACACCTTC. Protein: CASSPGQGNYGYTF.

CDR3 coding DNA: TGTGCCAGCAGCTTAGCGTTGGGGGGGCGGGACAATGAGCAGTTCTTC. Protein product: CASSLALGGRDNEQFF. The V and J genes are TRBV7-8 and TRBJ2-1, with D maybe TRBD2 (7 bases). CDR1 SGHVS and CDR2 FQNEAQ come from the germline V gene. Deletions cut 0 bases from V and 5 bases from J, with 14 bases between. CDR3 length: 16 residues.

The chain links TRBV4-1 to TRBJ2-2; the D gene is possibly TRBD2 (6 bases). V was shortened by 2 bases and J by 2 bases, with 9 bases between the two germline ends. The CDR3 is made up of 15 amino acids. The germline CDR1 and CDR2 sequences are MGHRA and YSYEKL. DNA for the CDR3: TGCGCCAGCAGCCAATCCGGGAGCAACACCGGGGAGCTGTTTTTT. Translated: CASSQSGSNTGELFF.

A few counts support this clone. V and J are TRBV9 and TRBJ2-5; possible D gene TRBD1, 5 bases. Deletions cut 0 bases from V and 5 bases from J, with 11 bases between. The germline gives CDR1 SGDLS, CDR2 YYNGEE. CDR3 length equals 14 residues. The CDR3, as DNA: TGTGCCAGCAGCGTAGTAGGGGTTGGGGAGACCCAGTACTTC. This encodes CASSVVGVGETQYF. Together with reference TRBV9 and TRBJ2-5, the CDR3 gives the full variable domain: DSGVTQTPKHLITATGQRVTLRCSPRSGDLSVYWYQQSLDQGLQFLIQYYNGEERAKGNILERFSAQQFPDLHSELNLSSLELGDSALYFCASSVVGVGETQYFGPGTRLLVL.

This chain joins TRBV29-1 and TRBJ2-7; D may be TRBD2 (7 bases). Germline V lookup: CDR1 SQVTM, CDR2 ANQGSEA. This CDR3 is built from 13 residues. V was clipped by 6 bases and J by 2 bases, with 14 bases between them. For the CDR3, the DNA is TGCAGCGTAAGTCGGGGGGCCCCCTACGAGCAGTACTTC. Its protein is CSVSRGAPYEQYF.

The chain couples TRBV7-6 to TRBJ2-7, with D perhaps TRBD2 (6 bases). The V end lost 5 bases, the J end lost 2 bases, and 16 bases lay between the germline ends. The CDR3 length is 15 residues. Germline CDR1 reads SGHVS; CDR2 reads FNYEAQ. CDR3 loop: CASSVRDSRTYEQYF. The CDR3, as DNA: TGTGCCAGCAGCGTCCGGGACTCCCGGACCTACGAGCAGTACTTC.

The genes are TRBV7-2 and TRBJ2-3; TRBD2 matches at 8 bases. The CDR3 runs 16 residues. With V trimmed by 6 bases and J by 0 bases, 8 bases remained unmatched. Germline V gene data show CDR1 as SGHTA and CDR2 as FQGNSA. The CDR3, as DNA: TGTGCCAGCAGGCTAACTAGCGGCCTAAGCACAGATACGCAGTATTTT. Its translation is CASRLTSGLSTDTQYF.

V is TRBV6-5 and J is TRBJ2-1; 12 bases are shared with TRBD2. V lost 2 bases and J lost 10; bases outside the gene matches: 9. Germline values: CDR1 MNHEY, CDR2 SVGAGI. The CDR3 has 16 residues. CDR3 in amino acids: CASSYDGTSGYYEQFF. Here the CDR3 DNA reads TGTGCCAGCAGTTACGACGGGACTAGCGGGTATTACGAGCAGTTCTTC.